These T cell receptor beta chains were read from a single sample in a study of blood T cell repertoires in COVID-19. Only in-frame clones appear in the TCRdb table, and some are missing; sequencing was by immunoSEQ multiplex PCR. The sample comprises about 250,000 clones, nearly 90% of which are singletons, and 3% to 3.5% rests with the top ten. Sequenced input: peripheral blood. The receptors shown here come from a man between 18 and 29 years old with active or convalescent COVID-19. Each CDR3 is given with its conserved first and last residue. A D gene is named only where the DNA matches it firmly. Clone size is not always given. Where it is, it says once, few, many or a class for expanded clones.

CDR3 length,D gene,V gene,clone size,J gene,CDR3 protein,CDR3 DNA
14,-,TRBV7-2,-,TRBJ1-1,CASSSSPTPGGAFF,TGTGCCAGCAGCTCCTCCCCCACCCCCGGGGGAGCTTTCTTT
16,TRBD2,TRBV5-1,-,TRBJ2-3,CASSSGTSGTADTQYF,TGCGCCAGCAGCTCAGGGACTAGCGGGACCGCAGATACGCAGTATTTT
13,-,TRBV18,-,TRBJ1-1,CASSGGMNTEAFF,TGTGCCAGCTCAGGCGGGATGAACACTGAAGCTTTCTTT
18,TRBD1,TRBV7-2,-,TRBJ2-1,CASSPEGQGARYYNEQFF,TGTGCCAGCAGCCCTGAGGGGCAGGGGGCGCGGTACTACAATGAGCAGTTCTTC
13,-,TRBV6-2/TRBV6-3,few,TRBJ1-3,CASSYSEGNTIYF,TGTGCCAGCAGTTACTCCGAGGGAAACACCATATATTTT
15,-,TRBV19,once,TRBJ1-1,CASRPIGQRNTEAFF,TGTGCCAGCCGCCCAATTGGGCAGAGGAACACTGAAGCTTTCTTT
15,-,TRBV7-9,-,TRBJ1-1,CASSPPTGLGTEAFF,TGTGCCAGCAGCCCACCAACAGGGCTGGGCACTGAAGCTTTCTTT
14,-,TRBV18,-,TRBJ1-2,CASSPQGGVYGYTF,TGTGCCAGCTCACCTCAAGGGGGGGTCTATGGCTACACCTTC
16,TRBD1,TRBV7-3,-,TRBJ2-6,CASSLDRDSGANVLTF,TGTGCCAGCAGCTTAGACAGGGACTCTGGGGCCAACGTCCTGACTTTC
15,-,TRBV19,-,TRBJ2-2,CASSPRGTRTGELFF,TGTGCCAGTAGCCCCCGCGGGACGCGCACCGGGGAGCTGTTTTTT
16,TRBD2,TRBV10-1,-,TRBJ2-3,CASSESLAGSTDTQYF,TGCGCCAGCAGTGAGTCGCTAGCGGGGAGCACAGATACGCAGTATTTT
14,TRBD1,TRBV29-1,-,TRBJ2-3,CSALGDSSTDTQYF,TGCAGCGCCCTTGGGGACAGCAGCACAGATACGCAGTATTTT
15,-,TRBV27,-,TRBJ2-1,CASRPPDSSGTKQFF,TGTGCCAGCAGGCCCCCGGACAGTTCGGGGACTAAGCAGTTCTTC
16,-,TRBV4-3,-,TRBJ1-5,CASSQLPGNSNQPQHF,TGCGCCAGCAGCCAACTTCCAGGGAATAGCAATCAGCCCCAGCATTTT
15,TRBD1,TRBV6-4,-,TRBJ1-5,CASSPKWTGEQPQHF,TGTGCCAGCAGCCCCAAATGGACAGGGGAACAGCCCCAGCATTTT